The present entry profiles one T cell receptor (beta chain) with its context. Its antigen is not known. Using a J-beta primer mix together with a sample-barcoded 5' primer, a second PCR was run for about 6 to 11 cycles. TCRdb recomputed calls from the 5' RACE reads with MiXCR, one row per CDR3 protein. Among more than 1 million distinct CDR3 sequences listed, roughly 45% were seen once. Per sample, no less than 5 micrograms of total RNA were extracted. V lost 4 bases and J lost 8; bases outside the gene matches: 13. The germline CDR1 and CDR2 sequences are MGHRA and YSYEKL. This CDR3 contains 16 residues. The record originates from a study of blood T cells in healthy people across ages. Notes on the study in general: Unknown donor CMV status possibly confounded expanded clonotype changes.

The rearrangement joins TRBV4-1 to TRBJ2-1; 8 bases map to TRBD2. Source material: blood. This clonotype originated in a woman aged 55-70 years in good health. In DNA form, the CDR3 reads TGCGCCAGCAGCCTCGAAGCGGGAGCGGGGTTGGATGAGCAGTTCTTC. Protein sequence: CASSLEAGAGLDEQFF.